Here is one TCR beta chain with its context. As handled by the study authors: Estimates of nucleated cell counts were drawn from the amplification of reference gene primers. Measured with immunoSEQ multiplex PCR; TCRdb has only the in-frame clones, and not every one. V, J and clone size derive from that table, while D and trimming were established from the DNA sequence. The sample lists about 210,000 clones; 70% to 90% were seen once. This sample was included in a study of blood T cell repertoires in COVID-19. Overall study context: Sites in the United States, Italy and Spain provided acute and convalescent COVID-19 samples.

This CDR3 contains 15 residues. Germline values: CDR1 SNHLY, CDR2 FYNNEI. The V gene end was trimmed by 6 bases and the J gene end by 9 bases; junction bases not matched to a gene: 11. The sample taken for sequencing was peripheral blood. The chain links TRBV2 to TRBJ1-6; 7 positions agree with TRBD1. This TCR was recovered from a man between 45 and 60 years old with COVID-19, enrolled during active disease. CDR3 nucleotides: TGTGCCAGCAGCTCTCTAACAGGGGAGCGTTCACCCCTCCACTTT. It encodes CASSSLTGERSPLHF.